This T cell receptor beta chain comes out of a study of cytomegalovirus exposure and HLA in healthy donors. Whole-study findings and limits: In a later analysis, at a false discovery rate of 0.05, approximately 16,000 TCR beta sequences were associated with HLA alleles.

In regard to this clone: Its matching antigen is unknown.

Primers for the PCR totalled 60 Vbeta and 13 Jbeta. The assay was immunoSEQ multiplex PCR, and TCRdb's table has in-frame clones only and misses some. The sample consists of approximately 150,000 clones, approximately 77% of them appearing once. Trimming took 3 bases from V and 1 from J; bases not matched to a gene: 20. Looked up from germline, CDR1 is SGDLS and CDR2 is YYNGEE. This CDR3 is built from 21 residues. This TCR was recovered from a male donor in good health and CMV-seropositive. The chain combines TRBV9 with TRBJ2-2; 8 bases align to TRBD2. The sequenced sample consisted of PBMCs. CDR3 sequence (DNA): TGTGCCAGCAGCGGAGCTGGCGGGGCTAGCGGGCAAAGGCGGAACACCGGGGAGCTGTTTTTT. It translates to CASSGAGGASGQRRNTGELFF.